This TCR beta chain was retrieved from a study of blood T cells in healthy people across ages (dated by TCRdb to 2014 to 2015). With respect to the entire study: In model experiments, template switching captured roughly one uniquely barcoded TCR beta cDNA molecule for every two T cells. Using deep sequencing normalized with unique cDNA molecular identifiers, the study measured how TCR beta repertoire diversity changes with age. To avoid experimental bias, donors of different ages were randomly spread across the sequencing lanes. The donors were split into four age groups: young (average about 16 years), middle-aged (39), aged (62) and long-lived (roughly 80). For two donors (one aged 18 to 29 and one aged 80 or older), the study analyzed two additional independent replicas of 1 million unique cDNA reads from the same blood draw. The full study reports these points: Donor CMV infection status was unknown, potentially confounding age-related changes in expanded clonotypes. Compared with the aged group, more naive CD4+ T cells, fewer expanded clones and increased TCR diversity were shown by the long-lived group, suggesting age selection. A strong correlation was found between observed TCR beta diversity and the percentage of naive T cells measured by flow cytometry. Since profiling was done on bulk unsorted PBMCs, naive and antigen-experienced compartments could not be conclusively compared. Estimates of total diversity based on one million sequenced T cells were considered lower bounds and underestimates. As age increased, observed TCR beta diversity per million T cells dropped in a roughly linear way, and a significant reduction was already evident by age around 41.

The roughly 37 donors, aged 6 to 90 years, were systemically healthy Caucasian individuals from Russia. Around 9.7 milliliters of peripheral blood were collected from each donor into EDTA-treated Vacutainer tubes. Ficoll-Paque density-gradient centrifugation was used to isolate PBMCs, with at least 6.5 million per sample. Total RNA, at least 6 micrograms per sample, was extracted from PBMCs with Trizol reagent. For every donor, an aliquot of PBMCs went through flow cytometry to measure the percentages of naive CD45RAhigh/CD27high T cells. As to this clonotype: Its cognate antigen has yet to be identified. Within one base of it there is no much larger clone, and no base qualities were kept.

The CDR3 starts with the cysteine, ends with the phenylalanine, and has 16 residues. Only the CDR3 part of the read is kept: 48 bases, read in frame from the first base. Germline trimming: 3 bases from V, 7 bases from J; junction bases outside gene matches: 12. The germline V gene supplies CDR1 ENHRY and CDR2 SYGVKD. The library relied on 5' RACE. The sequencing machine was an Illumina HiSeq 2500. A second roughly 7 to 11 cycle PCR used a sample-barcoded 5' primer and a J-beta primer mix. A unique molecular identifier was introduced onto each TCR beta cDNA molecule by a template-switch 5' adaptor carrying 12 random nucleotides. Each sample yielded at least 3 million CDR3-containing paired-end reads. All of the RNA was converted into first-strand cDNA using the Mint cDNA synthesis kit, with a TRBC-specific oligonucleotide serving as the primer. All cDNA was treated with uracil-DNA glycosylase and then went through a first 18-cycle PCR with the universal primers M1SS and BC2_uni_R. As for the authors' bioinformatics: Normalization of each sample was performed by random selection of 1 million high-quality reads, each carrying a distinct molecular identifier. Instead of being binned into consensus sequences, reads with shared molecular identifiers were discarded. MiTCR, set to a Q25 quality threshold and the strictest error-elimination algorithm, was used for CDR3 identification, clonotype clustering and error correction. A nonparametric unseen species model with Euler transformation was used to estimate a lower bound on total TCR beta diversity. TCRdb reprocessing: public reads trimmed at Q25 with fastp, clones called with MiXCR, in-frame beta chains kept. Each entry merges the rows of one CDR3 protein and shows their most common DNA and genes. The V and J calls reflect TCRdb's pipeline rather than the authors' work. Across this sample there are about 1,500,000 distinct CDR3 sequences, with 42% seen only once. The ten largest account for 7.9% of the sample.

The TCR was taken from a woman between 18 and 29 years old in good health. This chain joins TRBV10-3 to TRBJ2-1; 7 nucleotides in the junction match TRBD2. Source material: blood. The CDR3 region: CAISDSASGRSNEQFF. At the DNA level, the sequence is TGTGCCATCAGTGACTCCGCTAGCGGACGGAGTAATGAGCAGTTCTTC.